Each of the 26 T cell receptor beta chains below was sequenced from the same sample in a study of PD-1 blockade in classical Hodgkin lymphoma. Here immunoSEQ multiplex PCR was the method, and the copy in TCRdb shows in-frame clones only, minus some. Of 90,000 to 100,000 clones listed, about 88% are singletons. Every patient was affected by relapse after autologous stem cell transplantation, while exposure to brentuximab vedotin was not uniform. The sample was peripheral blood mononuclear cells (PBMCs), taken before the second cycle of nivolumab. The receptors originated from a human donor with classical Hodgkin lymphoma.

Written as DNA, the CDR3 is TGCGCCAGCAGCAAGTCACAGGGGCCACTAGCCAAAAACATTCAGTACTTC. Protein product: CASSKSQGPLAKNIQYF. The V gene is TRBV5-1, the J gene TRBJ2-4, with 7 bases that match TRBD1. Germline V lookup: CDR1 SGHRS, CDR2 YFSETQ. V was pared by 4 bases and J by 0 bases, with 10 bases of the junction left unmatched. The CDR3 loop spans 17 amino acids.

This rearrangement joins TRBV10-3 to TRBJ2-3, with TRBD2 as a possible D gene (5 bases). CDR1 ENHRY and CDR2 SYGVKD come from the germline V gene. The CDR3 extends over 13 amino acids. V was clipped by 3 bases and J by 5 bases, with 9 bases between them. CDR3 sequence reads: CAISDGREDTQYF. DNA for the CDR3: TGTGCCATCAGTGACGGTCGGGAAGATACGCAGTATTTT.

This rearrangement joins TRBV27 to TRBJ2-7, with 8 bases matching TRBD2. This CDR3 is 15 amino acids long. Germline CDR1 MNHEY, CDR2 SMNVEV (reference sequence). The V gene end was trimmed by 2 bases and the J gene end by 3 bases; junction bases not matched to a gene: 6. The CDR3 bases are TGTGCCAGCAGTTTAACAAGCGGGGGATTCTACGAGCAGTACTTC. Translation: CASSLTSGGFYEQYF.

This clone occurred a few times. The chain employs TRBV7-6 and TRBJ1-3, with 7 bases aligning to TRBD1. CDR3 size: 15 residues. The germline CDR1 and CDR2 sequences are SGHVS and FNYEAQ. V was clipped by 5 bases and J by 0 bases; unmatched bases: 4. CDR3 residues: CASSSRGNSGNTIYF. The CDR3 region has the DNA TGTGCCAGCAGCAGCAGGGGGAACTCTGGAAACACCATATATTTT.

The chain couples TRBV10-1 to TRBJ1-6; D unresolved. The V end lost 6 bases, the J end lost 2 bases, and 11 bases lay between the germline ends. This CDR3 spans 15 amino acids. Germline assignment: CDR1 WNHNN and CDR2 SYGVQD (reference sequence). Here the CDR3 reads CASSGFHPYNSPLHF. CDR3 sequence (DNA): TGCGCCAGCAGCGGTTTTCACCCCTATAATTCACCCCTCCACTTT.

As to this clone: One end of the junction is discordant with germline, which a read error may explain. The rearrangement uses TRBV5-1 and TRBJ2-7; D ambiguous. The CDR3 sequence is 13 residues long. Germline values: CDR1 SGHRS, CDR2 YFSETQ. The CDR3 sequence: CASSLDGPYGQYF. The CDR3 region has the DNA TGCGCCAGCAGCTTGGATGGTCCGTACGGGCAGTACTTC.

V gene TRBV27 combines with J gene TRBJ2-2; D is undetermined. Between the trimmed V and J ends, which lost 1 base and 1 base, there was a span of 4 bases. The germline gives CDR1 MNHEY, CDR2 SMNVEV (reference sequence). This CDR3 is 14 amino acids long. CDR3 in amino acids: CASSLLGNTGELFF. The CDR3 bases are TGTGCCAGCAGTTTATTGGGGAACACCGGGGAGCTGTTTTTT.

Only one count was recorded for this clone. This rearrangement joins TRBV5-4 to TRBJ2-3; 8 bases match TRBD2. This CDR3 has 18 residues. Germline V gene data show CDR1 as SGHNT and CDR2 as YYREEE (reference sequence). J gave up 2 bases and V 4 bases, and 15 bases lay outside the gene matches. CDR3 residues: CASSPGSGIGGATDTQYF. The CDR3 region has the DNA TGTGCCAGCAGCCCAGGTAGCGGGATAGGGGGGGCCACAGATACGCAGTATTTT.

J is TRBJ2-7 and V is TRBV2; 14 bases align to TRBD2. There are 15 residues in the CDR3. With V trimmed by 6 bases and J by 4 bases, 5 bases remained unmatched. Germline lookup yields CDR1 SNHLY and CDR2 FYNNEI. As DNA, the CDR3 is TGTGCCAGCAGAAGACTAGCGGGAGGGTTTTACGAGCAGTACTTC. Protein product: CASRRLAGGFYEQYF.

The CDR3 DNA reads TGTGCCAGCAGACCCGACTGGACAGGGGGATGGCTTGGCTACACCTTC. This gives the protein CASRPDWTGGWLGYTF. This sequence joins TRBV28 and TRBJ1-2, with 10 bases lining up with TRBD1. The CDR3 contains 16 residues. CDR1 is MDHEN, CDR2 SYDVKM, per germline. V was pared by 6 bases and J by 7 bases, with 14 bases of the junction left unmatched.

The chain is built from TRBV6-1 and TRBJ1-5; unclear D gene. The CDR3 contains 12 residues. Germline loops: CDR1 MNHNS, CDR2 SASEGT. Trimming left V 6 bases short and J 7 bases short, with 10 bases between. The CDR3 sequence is CASRGLGQPQHF. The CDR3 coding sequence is TGTGCCAGCAGAGGTTTAGGGCAGCCCCAGCATTTT.

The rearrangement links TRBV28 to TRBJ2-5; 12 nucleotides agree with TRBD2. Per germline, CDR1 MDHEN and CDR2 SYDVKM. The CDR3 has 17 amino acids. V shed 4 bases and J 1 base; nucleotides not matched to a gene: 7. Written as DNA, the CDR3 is TGTGCCAGCAGTTACCTAGGACTAGCGGGGACCCAAGAGACCCAGTACTTC. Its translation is CASSYLGLAGTQETQYF. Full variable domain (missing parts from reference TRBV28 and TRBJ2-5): DVKVTQSSRYLVKRTGEKVFLECVQDMDHENMFWYRQDPGLGLRLIYFSYDVKMKEKGDIPEGYSVSREKKERFSLILESASTNQTSMYLCASSYLGLAGTQETQYFGPGTRLLVL.

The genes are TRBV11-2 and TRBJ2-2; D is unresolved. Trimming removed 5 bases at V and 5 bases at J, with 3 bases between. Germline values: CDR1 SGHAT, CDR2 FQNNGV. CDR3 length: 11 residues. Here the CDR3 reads CASSITGELFF. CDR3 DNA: TGTGCCAGCAGCATTACCGGGGAGCTGTTTTTT.

The CDR3 protein is CASSLAYDGGVETQYF. Here the CDR3 DNA reads TGTGCCAGCAGCTTGGCCTATGACGGGGGGGTTGAGACCCAGTACTTC. The chain recombines TRBV5-6 with TRBJ2-5; TRBD2 matches at 8 bases. After removal of 0 bases from V and 5 bases from J, the junction contained 9 bases not matched to a gene. Germline assignment: CDR1 SGHDT and CDR2 YYEEEE. This CDR3 spans 16 amino acids.

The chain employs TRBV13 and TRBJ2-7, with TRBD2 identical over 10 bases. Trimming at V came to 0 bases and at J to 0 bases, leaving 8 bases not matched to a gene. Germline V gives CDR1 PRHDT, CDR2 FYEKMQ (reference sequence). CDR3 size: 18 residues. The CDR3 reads CASSLGSGRVPSSYEQYF. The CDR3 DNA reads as TGTGCCAGCAGCTTAGGGAGCGGGAGGGTTCCGAGCTCCTACGAGCAGTACTTC. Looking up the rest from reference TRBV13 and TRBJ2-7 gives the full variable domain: AAGVIQSPRHLIKEKRETATLKCYPIPRHDTVYWYQQGPGQDPQFLISFYEKMQSDKGSIPDRFSAQQFSDYHSELNMSSLELGDSALYFCASSLGSGRVPSSYEQYFGPGTRLTVT.

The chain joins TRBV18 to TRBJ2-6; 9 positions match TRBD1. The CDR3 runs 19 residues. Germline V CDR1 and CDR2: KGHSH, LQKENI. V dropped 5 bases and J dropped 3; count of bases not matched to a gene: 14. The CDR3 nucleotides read TGTGCCAGCTCAGCTATCACAGGGGGCTCCCATGGTGGGGCCAACGTCCTGACTTTC. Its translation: CASSAITGGSHGGANVLTF.

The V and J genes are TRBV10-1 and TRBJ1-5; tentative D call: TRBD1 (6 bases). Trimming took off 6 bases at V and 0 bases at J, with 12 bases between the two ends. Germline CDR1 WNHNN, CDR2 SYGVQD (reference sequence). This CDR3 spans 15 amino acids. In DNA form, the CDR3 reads TGCGCCAGCAGACAGGGAAGTAGTAGCAATCAGCCCCAGCATTTT. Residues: CASRQGSSSNQPQHF.

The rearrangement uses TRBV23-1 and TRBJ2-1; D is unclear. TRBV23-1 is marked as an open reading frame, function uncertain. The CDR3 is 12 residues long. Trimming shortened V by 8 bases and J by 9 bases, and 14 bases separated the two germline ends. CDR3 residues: CASRLFRSEQFF. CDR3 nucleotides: TGCGCCAGCCGTTTGTTTAGGAGTGAGCAGTTCTTC.

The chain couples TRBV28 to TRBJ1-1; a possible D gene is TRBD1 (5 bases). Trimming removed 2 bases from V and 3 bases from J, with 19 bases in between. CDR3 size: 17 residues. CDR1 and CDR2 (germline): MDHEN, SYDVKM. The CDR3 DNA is TGTGCCAGCAGTTTAAATCTGGCAGGGAGCGAGGACACTGAAGCTTTCTTT. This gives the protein CASSLNLAGSEDTEAFF.

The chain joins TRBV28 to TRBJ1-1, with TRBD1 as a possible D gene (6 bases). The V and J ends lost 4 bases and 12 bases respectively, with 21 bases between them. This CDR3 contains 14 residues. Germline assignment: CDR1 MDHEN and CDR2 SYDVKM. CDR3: CASSSPLWGTPPFF. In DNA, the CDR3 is TGTGCCAGCAGTTCACCGTTGTGGGGGACACCTCCTTTCTTT.

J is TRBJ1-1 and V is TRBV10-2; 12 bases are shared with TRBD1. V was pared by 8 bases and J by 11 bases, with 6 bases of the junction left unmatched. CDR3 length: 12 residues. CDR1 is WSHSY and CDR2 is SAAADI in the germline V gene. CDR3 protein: CASAGTGGFAFF. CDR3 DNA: TGCGCCAGCGCCGGGACAGGGGGCTTTGCTTTCTTT.

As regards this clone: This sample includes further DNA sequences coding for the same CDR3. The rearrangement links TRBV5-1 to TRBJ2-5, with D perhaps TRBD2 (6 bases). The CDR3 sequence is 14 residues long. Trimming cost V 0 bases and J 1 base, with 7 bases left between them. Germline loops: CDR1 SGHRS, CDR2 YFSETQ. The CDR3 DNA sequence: TGCGCCAGCAGCTTGGTGGGGGGCCAAGAGACCCAGTACTTC. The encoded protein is CASSLVGGQETQYF.

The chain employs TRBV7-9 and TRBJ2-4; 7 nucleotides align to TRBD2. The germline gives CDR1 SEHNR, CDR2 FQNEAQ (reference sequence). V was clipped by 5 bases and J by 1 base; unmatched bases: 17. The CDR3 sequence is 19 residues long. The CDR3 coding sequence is TGTGCCAGCAGCCGGGCTAGCGGCATTGGGTCTGTGGCCAAAAACATTCAGTACTTC. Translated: CASSRASGIGSVAKNIQYF.

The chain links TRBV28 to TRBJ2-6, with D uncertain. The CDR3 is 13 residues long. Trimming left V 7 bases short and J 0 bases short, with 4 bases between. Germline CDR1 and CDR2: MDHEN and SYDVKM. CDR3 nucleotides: TGTGCCAGCACCTTCTCTGGGGCCAACGTCCTGACTTTC. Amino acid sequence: CASTFSGANVLTF.

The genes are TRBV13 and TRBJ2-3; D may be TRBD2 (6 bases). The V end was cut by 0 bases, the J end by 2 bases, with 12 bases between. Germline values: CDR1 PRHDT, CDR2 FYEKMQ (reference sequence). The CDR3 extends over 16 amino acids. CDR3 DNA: TGTGCCAGCAGCTTAGGCGGGGGAGGCCTCACAGATACGCAGTATTTT. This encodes CASSLGGGGLTDTQYF. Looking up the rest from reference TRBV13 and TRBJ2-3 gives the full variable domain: AAGVIQSPRHLIKEKRETATLKCYPIPRHDTVYWYQQGPGQDPQFLISFYEKMQSDKGSIPDRFSAQQFSDYHSELNMSSLELGDSALYFCASSLGGGGLTDTQYFGPGTRLTVL.

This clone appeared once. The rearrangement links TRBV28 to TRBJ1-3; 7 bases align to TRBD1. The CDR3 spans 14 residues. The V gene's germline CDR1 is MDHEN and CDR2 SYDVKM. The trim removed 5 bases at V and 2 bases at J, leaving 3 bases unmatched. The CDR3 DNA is TGTGCCAGCAGTACCGGGACAGCTGGAAACACCATATATTTT. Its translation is CASSTGTAGNTIYF.